Reported below is one T cell receptor beta chain. Its antigen is still unknown. The entry originates in a study of cytomegalovirus exposure and HLA in healthy donors. Overall study findings and caveats: A few chains linked to CMV were shown in vitro to be specific for CMV antigens.

TCRdb's copy holds only in-frame clones and misses some; the assay was immunoSEQ multiplex PCR. The sample has tens of thousands of clones; roughly 94% are singletons. There are 17 residues in the CDR3. Germline V CDR1 and CDR2: PRHDT, FYEKMQ (reference sequence). The V gene lost 6 bases and the J gene lost 2 bases, with 21 bases spanning the gap. Sequenced material: PBMCs. The TCR was taken from a woman between 18 and 29 years old in good health and CMV-seronegative. The chain carries TRBV13 and TRBJ2-3, with D tentatively TRBD2 (7 bases). CDR3 region: CASSIGGQGSPTDTQYF. CDR3 sequence (DNA): TGTGCCAGCAGTATCGGGGGGCAGGGGAGCCCCACAGATACGCAGTATTTT.